This TCR beta chain derives from a study of CD8+CD57+ T cells in acquired aplastic anemia. Across the whole study: The DNA of sorted CD4+ and CD8+ cells averaged roughly 3.2 ug. Study-wide results and caveats: Patients had roughly 31 CD8+ CDR3 sequences in common with controls (the shared set). Patients versus controls showed no significant CD8+ Simpson's diversity difference.

The V end was cut by 0 bases, the J end by 3 bases, with 11 bases between. The CDR3 spans 15 residues. Germline lookup yields CDR1 LGHDT and CDR2 YNNKEL (reference sequence). Profiling of TCR beta VDJ combinations and CDR3 sequences used genomic DNA as template. TCRdb processed the reads anew with MiXCR; each CDR3 protein has one entry. Among 86,000 or so distinct CDR3 sequences, approximately 46% were seen once, and the ten largest hold about 68%. For this clonotype: Its antigen is as yet unknown.

Sequencing used sorted CD4+, CD8+, or CD8+CD57+ T cells (not recorded which) from PBMCs. The clonotype originates from a human donor in good health, serving as a control. This chain links TRBV3-1 with TRBJ1-1; D gene uncertain. The CDR3 reads CASSQDAMGDTEAFF. The CDR3, as DNA: TGTGCCAGCAGCCAAGACGCCATGGGCGACACTGAAGCTTTCTTT.